The sample holds a few counts of the clone carrying this T cell receptor (beta chain). The sample originates from a study of early T cells in non-severe SARS-CoV-2 infection. TCRdb processed the 5' RACE reads anew with MiXCR; each CDR3 protein has one entry. The table has tens of thousands of distinct CDR3 sequences, around 8.6% seen once. V was clipped by 2 bases and J by 6 bases; unmatched bases: 3. The germline CDR1 and CDR2 sequences are SGHRS and YFSETQ. The CDR3 runs to 15 residues. The source material was whole blood, sampled at baseline. This chain connects TRBV5-1 to TRBJ2-2, with TRBD1 identical over 11 bases. The sequence was collected from an adult who was a healthcare worker with PCR-confirmed SARS-CoV-2 infection or an uninfected control (not recorded which). The CDR3 sequence: CASSFRDRGAGELFF. For the CDR3, the DNA is TGCGCCAGCAGCTTCCGGGACAGGGGGGCCGGGGAGCTGTTTTTT.